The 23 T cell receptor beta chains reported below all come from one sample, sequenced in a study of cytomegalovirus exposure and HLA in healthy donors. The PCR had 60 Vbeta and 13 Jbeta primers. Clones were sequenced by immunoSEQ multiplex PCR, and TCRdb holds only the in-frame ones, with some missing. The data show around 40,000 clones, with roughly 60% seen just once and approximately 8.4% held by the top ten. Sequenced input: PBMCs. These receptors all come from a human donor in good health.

For the CDR3, the DNA is TGCGCCAGCAGCTTGGTGGGGCCGCAAGAGACCCAGTACTTC. This gives the protein CASSLVGPQETQYF. The chain employs TRBV5-1 and TRBJ2-5; TRBD1 is a possible D gene (5 bases). Trimming pared 0 bases from V and 2 bases from J, leaving 8 bases between. The germline V gene encodes CDR1 SGHRS and CDR2 YFSETQ. This CDR3 is built from 14 residues.

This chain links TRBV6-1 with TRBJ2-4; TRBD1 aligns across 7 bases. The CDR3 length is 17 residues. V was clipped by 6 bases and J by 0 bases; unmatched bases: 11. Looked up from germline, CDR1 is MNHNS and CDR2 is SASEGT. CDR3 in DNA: TGTGCCAGCAGCGAAACGACAGGGTGGCAAGCCAAAAACATTCAGTACTTC. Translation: CASSETTGWQAKNIQYF.

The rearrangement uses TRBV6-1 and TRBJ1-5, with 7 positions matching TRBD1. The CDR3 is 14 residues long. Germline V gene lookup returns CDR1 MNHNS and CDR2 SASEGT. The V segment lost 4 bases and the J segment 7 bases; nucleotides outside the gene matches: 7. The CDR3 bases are TGTGCCAGCAGTGTGACAGGGCAAATGCAGCCCCAGCATTTT. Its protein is CASSVTGQMQPQHF.

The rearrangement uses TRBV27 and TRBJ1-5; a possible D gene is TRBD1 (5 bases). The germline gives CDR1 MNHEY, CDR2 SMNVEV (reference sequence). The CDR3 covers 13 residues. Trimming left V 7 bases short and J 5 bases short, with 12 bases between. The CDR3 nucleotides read TGTGCCAGCACCCCGGGACTTGATCAGCCCCAGCATTTT. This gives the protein CASTPGLDQPQHF.

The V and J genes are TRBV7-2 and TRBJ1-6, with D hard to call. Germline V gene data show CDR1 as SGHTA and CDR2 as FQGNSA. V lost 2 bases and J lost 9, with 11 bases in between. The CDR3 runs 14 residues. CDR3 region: CASSLIRGGSPLHF. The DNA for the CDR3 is TGTGCCAGCAGCTTAATCAGAGGTGGTTCACCCCTCCACTTT.

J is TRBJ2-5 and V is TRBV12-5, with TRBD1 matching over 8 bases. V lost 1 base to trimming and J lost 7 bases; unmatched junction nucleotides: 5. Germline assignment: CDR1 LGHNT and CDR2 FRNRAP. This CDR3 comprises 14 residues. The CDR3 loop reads CASGLAGGRATQYF. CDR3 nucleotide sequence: TGTGCTAGTGGTTTGGCAGGGGGCCGGGCGACCCAGTACTTC.

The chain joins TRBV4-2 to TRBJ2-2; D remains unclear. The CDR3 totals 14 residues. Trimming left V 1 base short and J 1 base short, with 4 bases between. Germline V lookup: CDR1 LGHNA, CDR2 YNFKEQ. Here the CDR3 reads CASSQGQNTGELFF. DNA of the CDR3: TGTGCCAGCAGCCAAGGACAGAACACCGGGGAGCTGTTTTTT.

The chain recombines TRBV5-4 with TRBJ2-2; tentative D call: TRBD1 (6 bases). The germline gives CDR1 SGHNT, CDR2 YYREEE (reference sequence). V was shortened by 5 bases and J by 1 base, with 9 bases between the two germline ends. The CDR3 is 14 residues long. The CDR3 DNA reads TGTGCCAGCAGACCGACAGGGAACACCGGGGAGCTGTTTTTT. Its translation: CASRPTGNTGELFF. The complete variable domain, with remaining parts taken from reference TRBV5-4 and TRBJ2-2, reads ETGVTQSPTHLIKTRGQQVTLRCSSQSGHNTVSWYQQALGQGPQFIFQYYREEENGRGNFPPRFSGLQFPNYSSELNVNALELDDSALYLCASRPTGNTGELFFGEGSRLTVL.

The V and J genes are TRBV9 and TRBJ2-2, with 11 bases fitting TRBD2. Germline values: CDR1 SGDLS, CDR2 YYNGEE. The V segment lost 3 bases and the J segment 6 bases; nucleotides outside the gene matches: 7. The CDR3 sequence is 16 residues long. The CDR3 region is CASSARSGGAAGELFF. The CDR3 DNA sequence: TGTGCCAGCAGCGCCCGTAGCGGGGGGGCTGCCGGGGAGCTGTTTTTT.

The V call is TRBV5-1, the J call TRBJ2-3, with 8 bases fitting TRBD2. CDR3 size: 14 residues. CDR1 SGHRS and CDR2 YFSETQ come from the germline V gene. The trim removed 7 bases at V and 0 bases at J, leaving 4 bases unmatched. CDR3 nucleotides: TGCGCCAGCCGTAGACTAGCGAGCACAGATACGCAGTATTTT. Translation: CASRRLASTDTQYF. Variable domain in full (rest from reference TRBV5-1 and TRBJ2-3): KAGVTQTPRYLIKTRGQQVTLSCSPISGHRSVSWYQQTPGQGLQFLFEYFSETQRNKGNFPGRFSGRQFSNSRSEMNVSTLELGDSALYLCASRRLASTDTQYFGPGTRLTVL.

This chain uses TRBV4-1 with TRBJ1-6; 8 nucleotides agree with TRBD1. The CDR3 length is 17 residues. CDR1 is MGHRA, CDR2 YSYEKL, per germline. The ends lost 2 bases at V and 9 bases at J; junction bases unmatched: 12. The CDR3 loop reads CASSQRPGQGISSPLHF. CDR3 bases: TGCGCCAGCAGCCAACGGCCCGGACAGGGCATCTCTTCACCCCTCCACTTT.

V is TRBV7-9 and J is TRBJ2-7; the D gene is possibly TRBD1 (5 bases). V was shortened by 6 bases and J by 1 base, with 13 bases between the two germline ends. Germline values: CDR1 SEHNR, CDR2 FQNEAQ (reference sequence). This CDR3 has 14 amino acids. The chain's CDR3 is CASSPTGPSYEQYF. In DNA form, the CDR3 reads TGTGCCAGCAGTCCAACAGGTCCATCCTACGAGCAGTACTTC.

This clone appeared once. The DNA for the CDR3 is TGTGCCTGGAGTGATCAAGGGGGGACAGGGGATGAAAAACTGTTTTTT. Translating gives CAWSDQGGTGDEKLFF. The V call is TRBV30, the J call TRBJ1-4; 10 positions agree with TRBD1. V trimming: 1 base; J trimming: 6 bases; junction bases outside the gene matches: 8. The CDR3 is 16 amino acids. Germline-derived CDR1 and CDR2 are GTSNPN and SVGIG (reference sequence).

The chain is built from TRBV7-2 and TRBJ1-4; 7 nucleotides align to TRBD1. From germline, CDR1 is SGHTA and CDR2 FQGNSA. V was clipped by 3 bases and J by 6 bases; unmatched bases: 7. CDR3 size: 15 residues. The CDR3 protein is CASSFTGARDEKLFF. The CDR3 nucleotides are TGTGCCAGCAGCTTTACAGGGGCCCGGGATGAAAAACTGTTTTTT.

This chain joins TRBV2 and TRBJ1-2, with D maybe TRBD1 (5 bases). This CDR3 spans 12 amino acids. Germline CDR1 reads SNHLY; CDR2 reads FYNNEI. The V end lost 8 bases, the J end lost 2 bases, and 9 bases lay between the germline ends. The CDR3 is CASQTANYGYTF. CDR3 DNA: TGTGCCAGCCAGACAGCGAACTATGGCTACACCTTC.

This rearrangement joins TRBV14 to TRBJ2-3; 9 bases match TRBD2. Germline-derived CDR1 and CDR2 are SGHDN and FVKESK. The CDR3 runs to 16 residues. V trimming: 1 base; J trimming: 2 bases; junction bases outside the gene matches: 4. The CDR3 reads CASSQAAGGFTDTQYF. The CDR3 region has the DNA TGTGCCAGCAGCCAAGCCGCGGGAGGGTTCACAGATACGCAGTATTTT.

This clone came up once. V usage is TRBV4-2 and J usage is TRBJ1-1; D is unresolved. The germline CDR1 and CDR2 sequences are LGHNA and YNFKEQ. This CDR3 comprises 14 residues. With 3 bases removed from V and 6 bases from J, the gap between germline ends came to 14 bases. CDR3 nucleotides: TGTGCCAGCAGCCAGAATAACCGGGAGTCTGAAGCTTTCTTT. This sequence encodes CASSQNNRESEAFF.

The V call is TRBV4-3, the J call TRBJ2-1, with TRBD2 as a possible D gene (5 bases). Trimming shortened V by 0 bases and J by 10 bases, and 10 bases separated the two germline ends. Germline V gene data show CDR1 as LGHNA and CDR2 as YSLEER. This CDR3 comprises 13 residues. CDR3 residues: CASSQDGRGEQFF. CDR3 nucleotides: TGCGCCAGCAGCCAAGATGGCCGAGGGGAGCAGTTCTTC.

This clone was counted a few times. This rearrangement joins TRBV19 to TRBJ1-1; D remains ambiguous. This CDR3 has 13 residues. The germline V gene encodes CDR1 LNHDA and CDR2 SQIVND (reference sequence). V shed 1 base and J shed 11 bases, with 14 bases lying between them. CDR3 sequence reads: CASSIVGVTWAFF. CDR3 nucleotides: TGTGCCAGTAGTATAGTTGGAGTCACATGGGCTTTCTTT.

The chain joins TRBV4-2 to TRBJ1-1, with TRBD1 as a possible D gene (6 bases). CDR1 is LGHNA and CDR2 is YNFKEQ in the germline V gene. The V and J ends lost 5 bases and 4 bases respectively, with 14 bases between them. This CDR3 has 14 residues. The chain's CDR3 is CASSFGQRITEAFF. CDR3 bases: TGTGCCAGCAGCTTCGGACAGCGGATCACTGAAGCTTTCTTT.

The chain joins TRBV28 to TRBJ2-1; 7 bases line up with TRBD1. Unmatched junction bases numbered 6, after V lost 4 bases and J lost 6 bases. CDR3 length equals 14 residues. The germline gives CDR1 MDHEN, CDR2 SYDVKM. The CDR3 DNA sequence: TGTGCCAGCAGTTCGACGAGACAGGGCAATGAGCAGTTCTTC. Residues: CASSSTRQGNEQFF.

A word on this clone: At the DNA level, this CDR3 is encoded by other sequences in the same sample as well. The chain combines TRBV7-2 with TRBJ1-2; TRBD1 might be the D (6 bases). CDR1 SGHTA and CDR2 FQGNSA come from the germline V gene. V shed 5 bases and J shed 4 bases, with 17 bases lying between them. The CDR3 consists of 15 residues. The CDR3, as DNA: TGTGCCAGCAGCCCCGGACAGATAACTTTCTATGGCTACACCTTC. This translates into CASSPGQITFYGYTF.

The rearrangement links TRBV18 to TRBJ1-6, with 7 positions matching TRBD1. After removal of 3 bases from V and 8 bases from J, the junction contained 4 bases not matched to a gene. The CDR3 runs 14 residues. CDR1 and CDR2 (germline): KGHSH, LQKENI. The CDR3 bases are TGTGCCAGCTCACCGACAGGGTTTGATTCACCCCTCCACTTT. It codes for CASSPTGFDSPLHF.